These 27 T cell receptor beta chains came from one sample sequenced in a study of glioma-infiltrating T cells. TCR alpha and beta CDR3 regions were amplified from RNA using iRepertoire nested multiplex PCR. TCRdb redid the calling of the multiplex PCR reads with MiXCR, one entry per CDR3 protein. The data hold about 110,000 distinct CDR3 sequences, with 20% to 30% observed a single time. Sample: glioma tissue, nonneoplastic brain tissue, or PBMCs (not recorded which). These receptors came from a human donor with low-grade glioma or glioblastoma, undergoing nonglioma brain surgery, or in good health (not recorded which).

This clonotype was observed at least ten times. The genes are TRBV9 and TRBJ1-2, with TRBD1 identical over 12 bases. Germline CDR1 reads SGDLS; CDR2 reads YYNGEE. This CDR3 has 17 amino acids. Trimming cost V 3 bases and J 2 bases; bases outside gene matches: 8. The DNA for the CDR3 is TGTGCCAGCAGCGAAGGAACGGGACAGGGGGCAAACTATGGCTACACCTTC. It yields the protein CASSEGTGQGANYGYTF.

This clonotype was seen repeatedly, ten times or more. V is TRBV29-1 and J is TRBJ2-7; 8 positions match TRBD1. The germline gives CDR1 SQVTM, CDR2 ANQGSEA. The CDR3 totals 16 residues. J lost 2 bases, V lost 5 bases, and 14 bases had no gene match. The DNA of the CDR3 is TGCAGCGTTAAAACATTGGCGGGACAGGCTACCTACGAGCAGTACTTC. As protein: CSVKTLAGQATYEQYF.

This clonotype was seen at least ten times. CDR3 protein: CASSQDPTGVNSPLHF. The CDR3, as DNA: TGCGCCAGCAGCCAAGATCCAACGGGGGTTAATTCACCCCTCCACTTT. This chain uses TRBV4-1 with TRBJ1-6, with D possibly matching TRBD1 (5 bases). Looked up from germline, CDR1 is MGHRA and CDR2 is YSYEKL. CDR3 length: 16 amino acids. V was pared by 0 bases and J by 6 bases, with 12 bases between.

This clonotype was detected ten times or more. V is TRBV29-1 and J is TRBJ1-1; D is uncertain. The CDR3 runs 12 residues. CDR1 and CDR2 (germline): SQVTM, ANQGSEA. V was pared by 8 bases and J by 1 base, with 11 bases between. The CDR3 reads CSTQRANTEAFF. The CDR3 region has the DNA TGCAGCACCCAGAGGGCGAACACTGAAGCTTTCTTT. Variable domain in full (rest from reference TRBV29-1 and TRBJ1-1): SAVISQKPSRDICQRGTSLTIQCQVDSQVTMMFWYRQQPGQSLTLIATANQGSEATYESGFVIDKFPISRPNLTFSTLTVSNMSPEDSSIYLCSTQRANTEAFFGQGTRLTVV.

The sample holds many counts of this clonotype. The CDR3 DNA reads as TGTGCCAGCAGTTCGGGCTTTCCAGGGACCCAGTACTTC. Translating it yields CASSSGFPGTQYF. The rearrangement uses TRBV28 and TRBJ2-5, with no clear D. The CDR3 loop spans 13 amino acids. CDR1 MDHEN and CDR2 SYDVKM come from the germline V gene. V dropped 4 bases and J dropped 7 bases, with 13 bases sitting between them.

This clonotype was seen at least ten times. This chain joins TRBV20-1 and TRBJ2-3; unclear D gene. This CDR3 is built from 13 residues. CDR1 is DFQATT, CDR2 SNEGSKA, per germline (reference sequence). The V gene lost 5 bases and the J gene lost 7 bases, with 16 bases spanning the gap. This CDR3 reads CSADLAISNTQYF. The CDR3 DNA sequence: TGCAGTGCTGACTTGGCCATTTCAAATACGCAGTATTTT.

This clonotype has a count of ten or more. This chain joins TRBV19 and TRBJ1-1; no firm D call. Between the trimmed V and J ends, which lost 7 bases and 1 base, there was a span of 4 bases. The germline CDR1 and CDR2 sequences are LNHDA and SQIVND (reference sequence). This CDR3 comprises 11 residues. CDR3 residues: CASTTNTEAFF. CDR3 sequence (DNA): TGTGCCAGTACCACGAACACTGAAGCTTTCTTT. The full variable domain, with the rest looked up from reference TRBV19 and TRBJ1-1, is DGGITQSPKYLFRKEGQNVTLSCEQNLNHDAMYWYRQDPGQGLRLIYYSQIVNDFQKGDIAEGYSVSREKKESFPLTVTSAQKNPTAFYLCASTTNTEAFFGQGTRLTVV.

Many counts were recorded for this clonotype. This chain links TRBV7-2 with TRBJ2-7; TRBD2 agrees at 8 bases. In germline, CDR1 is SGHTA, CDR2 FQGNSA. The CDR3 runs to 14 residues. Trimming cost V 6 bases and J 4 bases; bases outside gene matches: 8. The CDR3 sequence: CASSRFSGGYEQYF. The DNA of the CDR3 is TGTGCCAGCAGTCGATTCAGCGGGGGTTACGAGCAGTACTTC.

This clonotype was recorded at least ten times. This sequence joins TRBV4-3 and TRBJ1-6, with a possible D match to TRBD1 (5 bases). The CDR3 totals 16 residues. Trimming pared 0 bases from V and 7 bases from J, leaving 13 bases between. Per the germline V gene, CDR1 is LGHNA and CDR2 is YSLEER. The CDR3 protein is CASSQDRGRQNSPLHF. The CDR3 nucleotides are TGCGCCAGCAGCCAAGACCGGGGACGGCAGAATTCACCCCTCCACTTT.

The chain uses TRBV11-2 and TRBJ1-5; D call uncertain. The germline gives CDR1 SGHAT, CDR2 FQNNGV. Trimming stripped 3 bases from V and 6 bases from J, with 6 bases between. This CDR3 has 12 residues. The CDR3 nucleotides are TGTGCCAGCAGCTTTGTGGGTCAGCCCCAGCATTTT. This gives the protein CASSFVGQPQHF. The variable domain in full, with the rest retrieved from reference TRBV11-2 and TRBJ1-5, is EAGVAQSPRYKIIEKRQSVAFWCNPISGHATLYWYQQILGQGPKLLIQFQNNGVVDDSQLPKDRFSAERLKGVDSTLKIQPAKLEDSAVYLCASSFVGQPQHFGDGTRLSIL.

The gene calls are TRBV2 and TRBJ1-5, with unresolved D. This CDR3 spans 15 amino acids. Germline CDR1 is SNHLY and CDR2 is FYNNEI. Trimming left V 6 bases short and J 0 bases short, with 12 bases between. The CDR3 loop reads CASRRLGYSNQPQHF. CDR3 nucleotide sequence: TGTGCCAGCAGACGATTGGGGTATAGCAATCAGCCCCAGCATTTT.

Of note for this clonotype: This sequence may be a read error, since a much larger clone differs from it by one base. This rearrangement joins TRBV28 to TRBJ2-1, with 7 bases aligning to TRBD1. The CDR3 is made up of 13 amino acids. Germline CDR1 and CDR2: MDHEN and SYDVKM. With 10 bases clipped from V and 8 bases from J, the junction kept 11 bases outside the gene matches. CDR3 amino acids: CAKTGGQGDEQFF. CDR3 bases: TGTGCCAAAACCGGTGGGCAGGGGGATGAGCAGTTCTTC. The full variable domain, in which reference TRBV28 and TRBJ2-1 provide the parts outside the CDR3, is DVKVTQSSRYLVKRTGEKVFLECVQDMDHENMFWYRQDPGLGLRLIYFSYDVKMKEKGDIPEGYSVSREKKERFSLILESASTNQTSMYLCAKTGGQGDEQFFGPGTRLTVL.

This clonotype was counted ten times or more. This chain's CDR3 is CATSRDLAGGQDEQFF. The CDR3 DNA is TGTGCCACCAGCAGAGATCTAGCGGGGGGGCAAGATGAGCAGTTCTTC. The chain has TRBV15 and TRBJ2-1, with 12 bases fitting TRBD2. The CDR3 covers 16 residues. With V trimmed by 0 bases and J by 8 bases, 5 bases remained unmatched. Germline V gene data show CDR1 as LNHNV and CDR2 as YYDKDF (reference sequence).

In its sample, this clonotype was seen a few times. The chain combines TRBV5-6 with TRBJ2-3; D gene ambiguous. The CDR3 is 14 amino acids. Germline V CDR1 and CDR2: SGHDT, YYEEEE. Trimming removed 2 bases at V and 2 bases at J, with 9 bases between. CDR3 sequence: CASSLNPNTDTQYF. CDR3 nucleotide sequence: TGTGCCAGCAGCTTAAATCCTAACACAGATACGCAGTATTTT.

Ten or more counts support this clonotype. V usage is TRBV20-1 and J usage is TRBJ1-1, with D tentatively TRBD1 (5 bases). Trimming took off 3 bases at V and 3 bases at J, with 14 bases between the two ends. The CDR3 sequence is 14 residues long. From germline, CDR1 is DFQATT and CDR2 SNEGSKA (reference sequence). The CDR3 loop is CSARAGTGDTEAFF. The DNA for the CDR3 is TGCAGTGCTAGGGCAGGGACGGGCGACACTGAAGCTTTCTTT.

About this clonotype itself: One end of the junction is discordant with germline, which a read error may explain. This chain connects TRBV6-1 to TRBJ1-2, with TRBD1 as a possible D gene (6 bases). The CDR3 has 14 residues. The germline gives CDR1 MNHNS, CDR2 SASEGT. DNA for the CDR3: TGTTCCAGCAGTCCGACAGGCGCCCTCCATGGCTACACCTTC. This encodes CSSSPTGALHGYTF.

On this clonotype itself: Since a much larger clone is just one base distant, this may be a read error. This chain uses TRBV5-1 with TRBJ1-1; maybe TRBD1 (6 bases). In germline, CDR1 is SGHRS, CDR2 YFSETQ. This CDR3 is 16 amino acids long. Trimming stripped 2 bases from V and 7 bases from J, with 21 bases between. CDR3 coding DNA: TGCGCCAGCAGCTTTGCCGGGACACGATCGCTGGATGAAGCTTTCTTT. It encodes CASSFAGTRSLDEAFF.

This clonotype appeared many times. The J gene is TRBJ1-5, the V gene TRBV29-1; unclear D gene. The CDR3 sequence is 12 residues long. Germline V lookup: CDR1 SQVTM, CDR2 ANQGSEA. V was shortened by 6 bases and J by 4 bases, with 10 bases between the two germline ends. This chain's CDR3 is CSVGGGNQPQHF. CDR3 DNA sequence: TGCAGCGTGGGCGGTGGTAATCAGCCCCAGCATTTT.

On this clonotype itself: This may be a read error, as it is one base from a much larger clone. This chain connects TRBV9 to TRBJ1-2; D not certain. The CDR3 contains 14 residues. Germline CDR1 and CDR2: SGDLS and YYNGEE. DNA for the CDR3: TGTGCCGGCAGCGTCGAAGGAACTCTCTATGGCTACACCTTC. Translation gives CAGSVEGTLYGYTF.

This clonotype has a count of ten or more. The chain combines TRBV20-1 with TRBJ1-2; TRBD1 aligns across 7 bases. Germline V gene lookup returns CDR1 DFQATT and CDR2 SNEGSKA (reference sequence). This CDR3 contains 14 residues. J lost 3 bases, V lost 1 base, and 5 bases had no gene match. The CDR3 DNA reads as TGCAGTGCTAGAGGGACAGGCCGGGACTATGGCTACACCTTC. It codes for CSARGTGRDYGYTF.

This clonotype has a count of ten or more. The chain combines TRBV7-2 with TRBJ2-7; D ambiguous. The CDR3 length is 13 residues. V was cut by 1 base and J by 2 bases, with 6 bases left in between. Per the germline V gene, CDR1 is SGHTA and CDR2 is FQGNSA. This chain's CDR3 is CASSLDRTYEQYF. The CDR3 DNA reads TGTGCCAGCAGCTTAGACCGGACCTACGAGCAGTACTTC.

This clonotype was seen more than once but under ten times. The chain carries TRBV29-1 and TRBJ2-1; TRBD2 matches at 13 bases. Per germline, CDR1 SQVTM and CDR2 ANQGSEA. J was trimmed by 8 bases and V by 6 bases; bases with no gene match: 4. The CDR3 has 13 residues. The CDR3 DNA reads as TGCAGCGTCGGGACTAGCGGGACCGATGAGCAGTTCTTC. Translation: CSVGTSGTDEQFF.

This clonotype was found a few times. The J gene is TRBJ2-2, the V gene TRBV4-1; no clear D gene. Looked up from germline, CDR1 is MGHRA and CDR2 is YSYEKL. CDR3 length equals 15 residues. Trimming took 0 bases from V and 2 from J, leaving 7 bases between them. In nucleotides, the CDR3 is TGCGCCAGCAGCCAAGAAGTTGTTAACACCGGGGAGCTGTTTTTT. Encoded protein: CASSQEVVNTGELFF.

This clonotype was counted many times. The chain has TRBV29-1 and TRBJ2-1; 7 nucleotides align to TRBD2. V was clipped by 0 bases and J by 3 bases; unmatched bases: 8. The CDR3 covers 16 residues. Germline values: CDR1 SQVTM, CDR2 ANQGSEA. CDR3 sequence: CSVEDSGGSNYNEQFF. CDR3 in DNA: TGCAGCGTTGAAGATTCCGGCGGGAGTAACTACAATGAGCAGTTCTTC.

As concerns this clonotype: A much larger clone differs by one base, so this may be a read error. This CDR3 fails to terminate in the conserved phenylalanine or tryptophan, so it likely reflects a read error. CDR3 protein: CASSKGPSQETQYL. For the CDR3, the DNA is TGTGCCAGTAGTAAGGGCCCGTCCCAAGAGACCCAGTACTTA. The V gene is TRBV19, the J gene TRBJ2-5; no reliable D call. CDR3 length: 14 amino acids. Trimming pared 4 bases from V and 1 base from J, leaving 10 bases between. Germline V gene data show CDR1 as LNHDA and CDR2 as SQIVND (reference sequence).

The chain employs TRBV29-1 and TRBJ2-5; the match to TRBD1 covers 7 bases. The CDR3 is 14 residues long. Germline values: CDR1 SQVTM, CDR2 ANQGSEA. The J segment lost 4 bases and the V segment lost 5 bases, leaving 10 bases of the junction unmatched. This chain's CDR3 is CSVSRQGVRETQYF. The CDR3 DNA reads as TGCAGCGTTAGCAGACAGGGTGTGAGAGAGACCCAGTACTTC.

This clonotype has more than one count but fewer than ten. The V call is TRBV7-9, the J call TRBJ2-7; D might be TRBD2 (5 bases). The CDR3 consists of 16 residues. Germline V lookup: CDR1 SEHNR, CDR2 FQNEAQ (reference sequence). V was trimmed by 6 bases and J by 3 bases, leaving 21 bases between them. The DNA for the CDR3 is TGTGCCAGCAGTGGTAGCGATTACGGGCAACTCTACGAGCAGTACTTC. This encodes CASSGSDYGQLYEQYF.